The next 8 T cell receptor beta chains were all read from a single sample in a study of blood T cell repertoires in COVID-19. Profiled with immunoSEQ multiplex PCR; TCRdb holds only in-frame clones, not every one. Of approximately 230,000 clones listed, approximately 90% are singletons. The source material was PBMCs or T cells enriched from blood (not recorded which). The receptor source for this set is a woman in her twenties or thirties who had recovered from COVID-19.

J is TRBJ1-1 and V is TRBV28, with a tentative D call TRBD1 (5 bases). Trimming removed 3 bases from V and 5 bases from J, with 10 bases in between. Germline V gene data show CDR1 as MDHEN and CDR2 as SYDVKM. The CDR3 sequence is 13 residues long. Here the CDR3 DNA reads TGTGCCAGCAGTTTGGGGCACGGAACTGAAGCTTTCTTT. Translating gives CASSLGHGTEAFF. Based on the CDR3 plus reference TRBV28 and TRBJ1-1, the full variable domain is DVKVTQSSRYLVKRTGEKVFLECVQDMDHENMFWYRQDPGLGLRLIYFSYDVKMKEKGDIPEGYSVSREKKERFSLILESASTNQTSMYLCASSLGHGTEAFFGQGTRLTVV.

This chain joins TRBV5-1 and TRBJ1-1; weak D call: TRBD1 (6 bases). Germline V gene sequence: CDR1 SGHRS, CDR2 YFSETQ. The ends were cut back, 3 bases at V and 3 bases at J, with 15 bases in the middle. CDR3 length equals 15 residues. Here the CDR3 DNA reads TGCGCCAGCAGCTGGGGATATCAGGGGTACACTGAAGCTTTCTTT. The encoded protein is CASSWGYQGYTEAFF.

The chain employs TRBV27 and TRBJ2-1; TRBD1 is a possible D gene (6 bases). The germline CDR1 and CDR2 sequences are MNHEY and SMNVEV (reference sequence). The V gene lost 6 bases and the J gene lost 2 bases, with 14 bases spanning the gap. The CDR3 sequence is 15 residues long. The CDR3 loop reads CASSPKGTTYNEQFF. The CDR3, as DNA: TGTGCCAGCAGCCCAAAGGGGACAACCTACAATGAGCAGTTCTTC.

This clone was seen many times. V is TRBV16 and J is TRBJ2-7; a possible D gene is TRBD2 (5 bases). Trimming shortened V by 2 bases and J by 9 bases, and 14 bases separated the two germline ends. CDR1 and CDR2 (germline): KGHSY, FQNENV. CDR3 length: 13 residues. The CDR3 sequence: CASSQPSGAGQYF. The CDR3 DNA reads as TGTGCCAGCAGCCAACCGAGCGGAGCAGGGCAGTACTTC.

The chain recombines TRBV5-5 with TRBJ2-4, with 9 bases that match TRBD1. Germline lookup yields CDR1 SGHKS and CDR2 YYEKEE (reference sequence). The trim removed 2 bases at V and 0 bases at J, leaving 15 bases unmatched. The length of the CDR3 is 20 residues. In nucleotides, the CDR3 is TGTGCCAGCAGCTTCCTTTTTCTGGGACAGGGCCCCTTAGCCAAAAACATTCAGTACTTC. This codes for CASSFLFLGQGPLAKNIQYF.

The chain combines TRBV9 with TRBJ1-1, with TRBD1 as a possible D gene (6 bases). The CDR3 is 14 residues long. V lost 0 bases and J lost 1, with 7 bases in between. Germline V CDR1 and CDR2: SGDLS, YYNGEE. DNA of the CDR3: TGTGCCAGCAGCGTAGGGACAGCGAACACTGAAGCTTTCTTT. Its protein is CASSVGTANTEAFF.

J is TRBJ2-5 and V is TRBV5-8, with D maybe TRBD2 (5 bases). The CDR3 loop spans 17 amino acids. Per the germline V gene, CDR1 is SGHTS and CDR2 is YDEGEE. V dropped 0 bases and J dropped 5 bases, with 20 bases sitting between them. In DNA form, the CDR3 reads TGTGCCAGCAGCTTGGGTGTAAGCGGAGGCCCTGGGGAGACCCAGTACTTC. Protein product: CASSLGVSGGPGETQYF.

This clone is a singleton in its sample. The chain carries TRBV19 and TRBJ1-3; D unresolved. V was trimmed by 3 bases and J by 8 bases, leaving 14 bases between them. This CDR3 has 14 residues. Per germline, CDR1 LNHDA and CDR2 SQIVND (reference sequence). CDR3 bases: TGTGCCAGTAGTATTTCGTCCATCGAGTACACCATATATTTT. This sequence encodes CASSISSIEYTIYF.